Each of the 32 T cell receptor beta chains below was sequenced from the same sample in a study of cytomegalovirus exposure and HLA in healthy donors. Primers included in the PCR were 60 Vbeta and 13 Jbeta primers. Sequencing was performed with immunoSEQ multiplex PCR; in TCRdb, only in-frame clones are kept and a portion is missing. Among 110,000 or so clones listed, about 9.4% were seen once. The sample was PBMCs. These receptors originate from a woman aged 40-49 years in good health and CMV-seropositive.

The chain recombines TRBV6-5 with TRBJ1-6, with 7 bases that match TRBD1. The CDR3 length is 13 residues. Trimming removed 5 bases from V and 6 bases from J; junction bases left unmatched: 1. The germline V gene encodes CDR1 MNHEY and CDR2 SVGAGI. The CDR3 DNA reads as TGTGCCAGCAGTCGACAGGGTAATTCACCCCTCCACTTT. It yields the protein CASSRQGNSPLHF.

This chain links TRBV9 with TRBJ1-5; TRBD1 agrees at 7 bases. Germline trimming cut 4 bases from V and 4 bases from J; bases unmatched to any gene: 2. Looked up from germline, CDR1 is SGDLS and CDR2 is YYNGEE. This CDR3 has 13 amino acids. The CDR3 is CASSPRGNQPQHF. Written as DNA, the CDR3 is TGTGCCAGCAGCCCCAGGGGGAATCAGCCCCAGCATTTT.

This clone was counted between two and nine times. The rearrangement joins TRBV7-6 to TRBJ2-2; no definite D call. Trimming left V 1 base short and J 1 base short, with 7 bases between. The CDR3 extends over 15 amino acids. Germline lookup yields CDR1 SGHVS and CDR2 FNYEAQ. CDR3 in DNA: TGTGCCAGCAGCTTAGGAACAGTGAACACCGGGGAGCTGTTTTTT. This codes for CASSLGTVNTGELFF.

This clone was detected a few times. The chain has TRBV7-9 and TRBJ2-1, with TRBD2 matching 11 bases. The germline V gene encodes CDR1 SEHNR and CDR2 FQNEAQ (reference sequence). The CDR3 covers 16 residues. V trimming: 4 bases; J trimming: 6 bases; junction bases outside the gene matches: 8. The CDR3, as DNA: TGTGCCAGCAGCTCATCAACTAGCGGGGGAGCCAATGAGCAGTTCTTC. It is translated as CASSSSTSGGANEQFF.

This chain connects TRBV6-5 to TRBJ2-7; D remains ambiguous. V lost 2 bases to trimming and J lost 3 bases, with 5 bases between them. Germline V gene lookup returns CDR1 MNHEY and CDR2 SVGAGI. CDR3 size: 12 residues. The DNA of the CDR3 is TGTGCCAGCAGTTACCGAGGCTACGAGCAGTACTTC. Encoded protein: CASSYRGYEQYF.

This chain uses TRBV6-5 with TRBJ1-2; D not resolved. CDR3 length: 15 amino acids. Germline V gene data show CDR1 as MNHEY and CDR2 as SVGAGI. Trimming left V 2 bases short and J 6 bases short, with 16 bases between. CDR3: CASSYRQRGLHGYTF. CDR3 bases: TGTGCCAGCAGTTACCGCCAGAGAGGGCTGCATGGCTACACCTTC.

The rearrangement links TRBV27 to TRBJ2-1; 9 positions agree with TRBD1. V lost 6 bases to trimming and J lost 6 bases; unmatched junction nucleotides: 9. CDR3 length equals 15 residues. CDR1 is MNHEY and CDR2 is SMNVEV in the germline V gene (reference sequence). CDR3 protein: CASSLRDRASNEQFF. In DNA, the CDR3 is TGTGCCAGCAGCCTCCGGGACAGGGCCTCCAATGAGCAGTTCTTC.

This clone was found a few times. This chain links TRBV10-3 with TRBJ2-7, with D maybe TRBD2 (6 bases). From germline, CDR1 is ENHRY and CDR2 SYGVKD. Trimming took off 10 bases at V and 4 bases at J, with 17 bases between the two ends. CDR3 length equals 13 residues. In DNA, the CDR3 is TGTGCCACCGCGAGCCCGGGACTTTACGAGCAGTACTTC. Encoded protein: CATASPGLYEQYF.

This clone has just a few counts. This chain connects TRBV5-1 to TRBJ1-2, with 7 bases matching TRBD1. The CDR3 consists of 15 residues. The J segment lost 0 bases and the V segment lost 3 bases, leaving 5 bases of the junction unmatched. CDR1 is SGHRS, CDR2 YFSETQ, per germline. As DNA, the CDR3 is TGCGCCAGCAGCTCTCTCCAGGGGGCTAACTATGGCTACACCTTC. Translated, it gives CASSSLQGANYGYTF.

V is TRBV30 and J is TRBJ2-5; D may be TRBD2 (7 bases). The CDR3 is 12 amino acids. V was shortened by 5 bases and J by 7 bases, with 14 bases between the two germline ends. The germline gives CDR1 GTSNPN, CDR2 SVGIG (reference sequence). CDR3 in amino acids: CAWGGARGTQYF. The CDR3 DNA reads TGTGCCTGGGGGGGGGCGAGGGGGACCCAGTACTTC.

This clone showed up just a few times. The CDR3 DNA reads TGTGCCAGCAGCTTCCGGGACAGGGCCAACGAGCAGTACTTC. Amino acid sequence: CASSFRDRANEQYF. This sequence joins TRBV9 and TRBJ2-7; 9 positions agree with TRBD1. V lost 4 bases to trimming and J lost 5 bases; unmatched junction nucleotides: 7. Germline V lookup: CDR1 SGDLS, CDR2 YYNGEE. This CDR3 is built from 14 residues.

The chain links TRBV5-4 to TRBJ1-1; TRBD1 is a possible D gene (5 bases). This CDR3 has 13 amino acids. V was clipped by 5 bases and J by 1 base, with 9 bases between them. CDR1 is SGHNT and CDR2 is YYREEE in the germline V gene (reference sequence). CDR3 sequence (DNA): TGTGCCAGCAGTGCCGACAGGAACACTGAAGCTTTCTTT. This translates into CASSADRNTEAFF.

V and J are TRBV6-1 and TRBJ2-5, with D maybe TRBD1 (6 bases). The CDR3 sequence is 12 residues long. Germline V gene data show CDR1 as MNHNS and CDR2 as SASEGT. Trimming stripped 8 bases from V and 2 bases from J, with 9 bases between. This CDR3 reads CASLRGQETQYF. The CDR3 coding sequence is TGTGCCAGCCTCAGGGGACAAGAGACCCAGTACTTC.

Regarding this clone: At the DNA level, this CDR3 is encoded by other sequences in the same sample as well. The CDR3 loop is CAWTRTAPGSPLHF. The CDR3 region has the DNA TGTGCCTGGACCCGGACAGCCCCAGGCTCACCCCTCCACTTT. The chain uses TRBV30 and TRBJ1-6; maybe TRBD1 (6 bases). This CDR3 is 14 amino acids long. Germline V CDR1 and CDR2: GTSNPN, SVGIG (reference sequence). V was trimmed by 4 bases and J by 10 bases, leaving 17 bases between them.

There are a few counts of this clone. The chain has TRBV6-1 and TRBJ1-2, with 10 bases aligning to TRBD1. V shed 3 bases and J 4 bases; nucleotides not matched to a gene: 8. CDR3 size: 16 residues. CDR1 MNHNS and CDR2 SASEGT come from the germline V gene. The CDR3: CASSEGTGAAGYGYTF. CDR3 in DNA: TGTGCCAGCAGTGAGGGGACAGGGGCCGCAGGCTATGGCTACACCTTC.

The chain combines TRBV7-9 with TRBJ2-5; perhaps TRBD2 as D (6 bases). CDR3 length: 15 residues. V dropped 4 bases and J dropped 5 bases, with 17 bases sitting between them. Germline V gene data show CDR1 as SEHNR and CDR2 as FQNEAQ (reference sequence). The CDR3 DNA sequence: TGTGCCAGCAGCTCAACTCTTGGGGCGGGGGAGACCCAGTACTTC. It translates to CASSSTLGAGETQYF.

V usage is TRBV28 and J usage is TRBJ1-1; 8 positions match TRBD1. CDR1 is MDHEN, CDR2 SYDVKM, per germline. The V segment lost 2 bases and the J segment 5 bases; nucleotides outside the gene matches: 4. The CDR3 extends over 14 amino acids. This CDR3 reads CASSLGTGWTEAFF. The CDR3 bases are TGTGCCAGCAGTTTAGGGACAGGTTGGACTGAAGCTTTCTTT.

This clone was found a few times. The chain combines TRBV21-1 with TRBJ1-1; the DNA was not used to check the table's D call, TRBD1. TRBV21-1 is a documented pseudogene. The CDR3 is 15 residues long. CDR3 region: CASSNTGTGTTEAFF. The CDR3 DNA reads TGTGCCAGCAGCAATACCGGGACAGGGACCACTGAAGCTTTCTTT.

This clone was picked up a small number of times. This chain links TRBV11-3 with TRBJ2-1; 10 bases are a match to TRBD1. The CDR3 runs to 14 residues. CDR1 and CDR2 from the germline V gene are SGHNT and YENEEA. After removal of 1 base from V and 7 bases from J, the junction contained 1 base not matched to a gene. The DNA for the CDR3 is TGTGCCAGCAGCTTAGGACAGGGGGCAAATGAGCAGTTCTTC. Protein: CASSLGQGANEQFF.

There are a few counts of this clone. This chain connects TRBV10-1 to TRBJ2-3; tentatively, D is TRBD2 (6 bases). The CDR3 contains 16 residues. Trimming took 2 bases from V and 2 from J, leaving 14 bases between them. Germline V gene lookup returns CDR1 WNHNN and CDR2 SYGVQD (reference sequence). CDR3 residues: CASSEVAGKTTDTQYF. CDR3 in DNA: TGCGCCAGCAGTGAGGTGGCGGGGAAGACCACAGATACGCAGTATTTT.

This clone occurred a few times. This chain links TRBV6-4 with TRBJ2-1; 7 bases are a match to TRBD2. The trim removed 8 bases at V and 4 bases at J, leaving 11 bases unmatched. Germline assignment: CDR1 MRHNA and CDR2 SNTAGT. The CDR3 consists of 15 residues. CDR3 loop: CASGRQAGEYNEQFF. DNA of the CDR3: TGTGCCAGCGGGCGGCAGGCGGGGGAGTACAATGAGCAGTTCTTC.

There are a few counts of this clone. The CDR3 loop is CASSSPRGGGFYEQYF. The CDR3 DNA reads as TGTGCCAGCAGTTCCCCCCGTGGAGGGGGCTTCTACGAGCAGTACTTC. The chain joins TRBV27 to TRBJ2-7; D might be TRBD1 (7 bases). Trimming cost V 4 bases and J 3 bases, with 19 bases left between them. CDR1 and CDR2 from the germline V gene are MNHEY and SMNVEV (reference sequence). The CDR3 extends over 16 amino acids.

Here the CDR3 DNA reads TGTGCCAGCAGTGAAGAAGGGAGAGGTGGCTACACCTTC. Translation: CASSEEGRGGYTF. The V and J genes are TRBV2 and TRBJ1-2, with unresolved D. The V end was cut by 1 base, the J end by 7 bases, with 10 bases between. The CDR3 spans 13 residues. CDR1 and CDR2 (germline): SNHLY, FYNNEI.

The chain combines TRBV30 with TRBJ1-4; 7 bases align to TRBD1. Looked up from germline, CDR1 is GTSNPN and CDR2 is SVGIG (reference sequence). This CDR3 contains 13 residues. Trimming took 5 bases from V and 6 from J; bases not matched to a gene: 6. The CDR3 loop reads CAWEGQPYEKLFF. The CDR3 bases are TGTGCCTGGGAGGGACAGCCGTATGAAAAACTGTTTTTT.

V gene TRBV7-8 combines with J gene TRBJ1-4, with a tentative D call TRBD1 (6 bases). From germline, CDR1 is SGHVS and CDR2 FQNEAQ. Trimming removed 5 bases from V and 8 bases from J, with 15 bases in between. The CDR3 contains 14 residues. This CDR3 is CASSPGHTGEKLFF. The CDR3 DNA is TGTGCCAGCAGCCCGGGACACACCGGGGAAAAACTGTTTTTT.

This clone was seen more than once but under ten times. The chain has TRBV19 and TRBJ2-7, with TRBD1 matching over 8 bases. Germline CDR1 LNHDA, CDR2 SQIVND (reference sequence). Germline trimming cut 6 bases from V and 7 bases from J; bases unmatched to any gene: 8. This CDR3 region has 13 residues. This chain's CDR3 is CASSPRDRGEQYF. The CDR3 nucleotides read TGTGCCAGTAGCCCCCGTGACAGGGGTGAGCAGTACTTC.

This clone came up a few times. The chain employs TRBV30 and TRBJ2-7, with D tentatively TRBD1 (6 bases). V lost 4 bases, J lost 1 base, and 17 bases lay in between. Germline CDR1 is GTSNPN and CDR2 is SVGIG (reference sequence). This CDR3 contains 15 residues. DNA for the CDR3: TGTGCCTGGAAGGGCTCCGGGACACCATCCTACGAGCAGTACTTC. This gives the protein CAWKGSGTPSYEQYF. The full variable domain, completed using reference TRBV30 and TRBJ2-7, is SQTIHQWPATLVQPVGSPLSLECTVEGTSNPNLYWYRQAAGRGLQLLFYSVGIGQISSEVPQNLSASRPQDRQFILSSKKLLLSDSGFYLCAWKGSGTPSYEQYFGPGTRLTVT.

The chain employs TRBV18 and TRBJ1-4; no clear D. Germline V lookup: CDR1 KGHSH, CDR2 LQKENI. The CDR3 loop spans 16 amino acids. Trimming removed 0 bases at V and 6 bases at J, with 14 bases between. The CDR3 DNA reads TGTGCCAGCTCACCACCTAAAGCTGGAGGTCATGAAAAACTGTTTTTT. Its translation is CASSPPKAGGHEKLFF. The full variable domain, with the rest looked up from reference TRBV18 and TRBJ1-4, is NAGVMQNPRHLVRRRGQEARLRCSPMKGHSHVYWYRQLPEEGLKFMVYLQKENIIDESGMPKERFSAEFPKEGPSILRIQQVVRGDSAAYFCASSPPKAGGHEKLFFGSGTQLSVL.

This clone was detected a few times. This chain links TRBV5-6 with TRBJ1-1; D is undetermined. Trimming stripped 1 base from V and 3 bases from J, with 16 bases between. The CDR3 extends over 16 amino acids. The germline V gene encodes CDR1 SGHDT and CDR2 YYEEEE. CDR3 sequence reads: CASSLRGLGRHTEAFF. The DNA of the CDR3 is TGTGCCAGCAGCTTGAGAGGTTTAGGGAGACACACTGAAGCTTTCTTT. The whole variable domain, remainder taken from reference TRBV5-6 and TRBJ1-1, is DAGVTQSPTHLIKTRGQQVTLRCSPKSGHDTVSWYQQALGQGPQFIFQYYEEEERQRGNFPDRFSGHQFPNYSSELNVNALLLGDSALYLCASSLRGLGRHTEAFFGQGTRLTVV.

In this sample, this clone turned up a few times. The chain couples TRBV5-4 to TRBJ2-7, with 9 bases that match TRBD1. V was clipped by 4 bases and J by 3 bases; unmatched bases: 8. In germline, CDR1 is SGHNT, CDR2 YYREEE (reference sequence). The CDR3 extends over 15 amino acids. The CDR3 loop is CASSLGQGELYEQYF. The CDR3, as DNA: TGTGCCAGCAGCCTGGGACAGGGAGAACTCTACGAGCAGTACTTC.

This clone was detected only a few times. The rearrangement joins TRBV30 to TRBJ1-5; D is undetermined. The ends were cut back, 0 bases at V and 3 bases at J, with 9 bases in the middle. Germline V gene lookup returns CDR1 GTSNPN and CDR2 SVGIG (reference sequence). The CDR3 covers 14 residues. Here the CDR3 DNA reads TGTGCCTGGAGTGTACTTCAGGACAATCAGCCCCAGCATTTT. Translating gives CAWSVLQDNQPQHF. Supplemented by reference TRBV30 and TRBJ1-5, the full variable domain reads SQTIHQWPATLVQPVGSPLSLECTVEGTSNPNLYWYRQAAGRGLQLLFYSVGIGQISSEVPQNLSASRPQDRQFILSSKKLLLSDSGFYLCAWSVLQDNQPQHFGDGTRLSIL.

This clone was seen only a few times. The chain is built from TRBV5-1 and TRBJ1-6, with D uncertain. Germline V gives CDR1 SGHRS, CDR2 YFSETQ. This CDR3 is built from 14 residues. Trimming pared 4 bases from V and 6 bases from J, leaving 11 bases between. The CDR3 protein is CASSLYSINSPLHF. In nucleotides, the CDR3 is TGCGCCAGCAGCCTCTACAGTATTAATTCACCCCTCCACTTT. The variable domain in full, with the rest retrieved from reference TRBV5-1 and TRBJ1-6, is KAGVTQTPRYLIKTRGQQVTLSCSPISGHRSVSWYQQTPGQGLQFLFEYFSETQRNKGNFPGRFSGRQFSNSRSEMNVSTLELGDSALYLCASSLYSINSPLHFGNGTRLTVT.